The T cell receptor beta chain under discussion was sequenced for a study of STAT3 mutations in large granular lymphocyte leukemia. Notes on the study in general: Every T-cell large granular lymphocyte leukemia patient had at least one immunodominant TCR beta clonotype.

CDR3 size: 16 residues. Per germline, CDR1 SEHNR and CDR2 FQNEAQ (reference sequence). The V gene lost 5 bases and the J gene lost 5 bases, with 18 bases spanning the gap. TCRbeta libraries averaged about 40,773 productive templates per sample. Libraries were prepared by immunoSEQ multiplex PCR; TCRdb keeps only in-frame clonotypes and omits some of them. The sample lists some 27,000 clones; around 80% were seen once. Points on this clone: The antigen is not known.

The sequence derives from a woman aged 50 to 60 with T-cell large granular lymphocyte leukemia. Some clones in this sample may be carry-over from other donors' samples. The sequenced sample was peripheral blood mononuclear cells. The chain combines TRBV7-9 with TRBJ2-2, with D perhaps assigned TRBD1 or TRBD2 (5 bases each). The CDR3 DNA reads as TGTGCCAGCAGCCCGATTACTTCGGGACGGACCGGGGAGCTGTTTTTT. This codes for CASSPITSGRTGELFF.